Below are 2 T cell receptor beta chains sequenced from a single sample in a study of T cell responses to AZD1222 COVID-19 vaccine. Method: immunoSEQ multiplex PCR; TCRdb's copy keeps in-frame clones and lacks some. The table lists about 84,000 clones, nearly 90% of them singletons. Sequencing used peripheral blood, obtained on day 0 of AZD1222 vaccination. These receptor sequences come from an adult in good health.

This rearrangement joins TRBV9 to TRBJ2-1; TRBD2 matches 10 bases. V was clipped by 4 bases and J by 8 bases; unmatched bases: 6. The CDR3 loop spans 14 amino acids. Germline V gives CDR1 SGDLS, CDR2 YYNGEE. As DNA, the CDR3 is TGTGCCAGCAGCATATCCGGGACTAGCGATGAGCAGTTCTTC. Its protein is CASSISGTSDEQFF.

The V gene is TRBV6-2 or TRBV6-3, the J gene TRBJ2-7, with 7 bases identical to TRBD1. This CDR3 region has 12 residues. In germline, CDR1 is MNHEY, CDR2 SVGEGT. V shed 5 bases and J 6 bases; nucleotides not matched to a gene: 4. CDR3 coding DNA: TGTGCCAGCAGTATGACAGGGCTCGAGCAGTACTTC. It is translated as CASSMTGLEQYF.